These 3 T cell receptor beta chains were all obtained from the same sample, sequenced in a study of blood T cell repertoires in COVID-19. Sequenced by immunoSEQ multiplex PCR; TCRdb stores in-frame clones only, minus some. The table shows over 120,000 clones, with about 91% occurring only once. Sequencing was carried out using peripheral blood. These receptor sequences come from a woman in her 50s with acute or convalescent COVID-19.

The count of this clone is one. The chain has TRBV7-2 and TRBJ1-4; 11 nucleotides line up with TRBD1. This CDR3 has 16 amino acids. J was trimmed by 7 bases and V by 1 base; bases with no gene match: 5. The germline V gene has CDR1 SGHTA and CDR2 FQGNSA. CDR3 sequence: CASSLVAGTGGEKLFF. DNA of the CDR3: TGTGCCAGCAGCTTAGTTGCCGGGACAGGGGGTGAAAAACTGTTTTTT.

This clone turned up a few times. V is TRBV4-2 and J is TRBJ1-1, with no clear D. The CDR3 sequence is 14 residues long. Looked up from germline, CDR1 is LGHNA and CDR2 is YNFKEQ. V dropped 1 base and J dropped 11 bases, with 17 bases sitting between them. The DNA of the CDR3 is TGTGCCAGCAGCCAAGTTGACTCTGCCGTTCGGGCTTTCTTT. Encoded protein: CASSQVDSAVRAFF.

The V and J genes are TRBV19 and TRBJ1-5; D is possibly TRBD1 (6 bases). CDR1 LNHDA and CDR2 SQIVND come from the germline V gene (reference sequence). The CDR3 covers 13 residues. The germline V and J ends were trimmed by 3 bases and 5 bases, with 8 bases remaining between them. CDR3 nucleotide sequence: TGTGCCAGTAGTATGAAGGGGGATCAGCCCCAGCATTTT. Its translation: CASSMKGDQPQHF.